The 4 T cell receptor beta chains in this list originate from one sample, sequenced in a study of blood T cell repertoires in COVID-19. Measured with immunoSEQ multiplex PCR; TCRdb has only the in-frame clones, and not every one. The profile shows over 150,000 clones, around nine tenths of them singletons. The material sequenced was peripheral blood. The origin of the receptors is a man aged 50 to 60 who had recovered from COVID-19.

The chain employs TRBV27 and TRBJ2-7; D possibly corresponds to TRBD1 (5 bases). CDR3 size: 13 residues. Germline values: CDR1 MNHEY, CDR2 SMNVEV (reference sequence). Trimming removed 2 bases from V and 6 bases from J, with 11 bases in between. The CDR3 sequence: CASSLQGRAEQYF. The CDR3 DNA is TGTGCCAGCAGTTTACAGGGTAGGGCCGAGCAGTACTTC.

The rearrangement joins TRBV18 to TRBJ2-7, with D possibly matching TRBD2 (6 bases). Trimming left V 1 base short and J 2 bases short, with 9 bases between. Germline loops: CDR1 KGHSH, CDR2 LQKENI. The CDR3 sequence is 14 residues long. Written as DNA, the CDR3 is TGTGCCAGCTCACCACGAGGGGAGGCCTACGAGCAGTACTTC. Its protein product is CASSPRGEAYEQYF.

The chain is built from TRBV7-2 and TRBJ2-7; TRBD1 matches at 8 bases. Germline trimming cut 5 bases from V and 0 bases from J; bases unmatched to any gene: 3. Germline loops: CDR1 SGHTA, CDR2 FQGNSA. The CDR3 runs to 14 residues. CDR3 in amino acids: CASSPDRGSYEQYF. The CDR3, as DNA: TGTGCCAGCAGCCCCGACAGGGGCTCCTACGAGCAGTACTTC.

This CDR3 reads CASTLSGDTGELFF. The CDR3 nucleotides are TGTGCCAGCACCCTCAGCGGGGACACCGGGGAGCTGTTTTTT. The chain links TRBV6-5 to TRBJ2-2; 7 bases fit TRBD2. There are 14 residues in the CDR3. Germline CDR1 and CDR2: MNHEY and SVGAGI. Losses at the gene ends were 7 bases for V and 3 bases for J; bases not matched to a gene: 5.